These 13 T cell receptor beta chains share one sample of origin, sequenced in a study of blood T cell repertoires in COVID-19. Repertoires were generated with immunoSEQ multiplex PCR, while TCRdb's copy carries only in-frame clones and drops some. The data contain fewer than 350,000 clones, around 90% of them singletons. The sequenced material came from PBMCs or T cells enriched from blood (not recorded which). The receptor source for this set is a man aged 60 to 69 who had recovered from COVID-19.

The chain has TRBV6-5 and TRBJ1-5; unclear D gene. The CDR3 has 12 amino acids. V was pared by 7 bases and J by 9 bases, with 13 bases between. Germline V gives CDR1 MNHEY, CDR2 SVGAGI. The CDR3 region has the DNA TGTGCCAGCACCCCCCGCGGCGGGCCCCAGCATTTT. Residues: CASTPRGGPQHF.

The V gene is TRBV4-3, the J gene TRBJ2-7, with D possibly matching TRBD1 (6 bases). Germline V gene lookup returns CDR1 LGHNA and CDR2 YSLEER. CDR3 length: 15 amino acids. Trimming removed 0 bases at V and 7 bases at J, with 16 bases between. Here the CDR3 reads CASSQDRGWGWEQYF. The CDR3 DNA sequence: TGCGCCAGCAGCCAAGACAGGGGATGGGGGTGGGAGCAGTACTTC.

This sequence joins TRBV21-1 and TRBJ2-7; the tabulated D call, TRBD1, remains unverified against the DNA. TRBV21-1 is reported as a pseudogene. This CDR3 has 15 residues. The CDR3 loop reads CASSNQDRLMPGQYF. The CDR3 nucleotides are TGTGCCAGCAGCAACCAGGACAGGCTAATGCCGGGGCAGTACTTC.

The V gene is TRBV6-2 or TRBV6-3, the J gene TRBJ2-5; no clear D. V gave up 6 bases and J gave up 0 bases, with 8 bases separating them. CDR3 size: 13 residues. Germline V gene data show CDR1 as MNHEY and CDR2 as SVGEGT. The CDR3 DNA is TGTGCCAGCAGCCAACAGAACCAAGAGACCCAGTACTTC. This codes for CASSQQNQETQYF.

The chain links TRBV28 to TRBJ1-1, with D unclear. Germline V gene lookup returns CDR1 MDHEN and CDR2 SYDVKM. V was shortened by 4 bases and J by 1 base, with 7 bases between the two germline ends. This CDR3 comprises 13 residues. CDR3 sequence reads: CASSSHRNTEAFF. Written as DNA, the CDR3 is TGTGCCAGCAGTTCTCACAGGAACACTGAAGCTTTCTTT.

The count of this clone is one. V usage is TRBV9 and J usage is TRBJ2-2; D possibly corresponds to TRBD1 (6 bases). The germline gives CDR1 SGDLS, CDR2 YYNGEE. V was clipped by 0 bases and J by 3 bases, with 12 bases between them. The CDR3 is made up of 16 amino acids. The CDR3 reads CASSVDTGSYTGELFF. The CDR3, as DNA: TGTGCCAGCAGCGTAGACACAGGGAGTTACACCGGGGAGCTGTTTTTT.

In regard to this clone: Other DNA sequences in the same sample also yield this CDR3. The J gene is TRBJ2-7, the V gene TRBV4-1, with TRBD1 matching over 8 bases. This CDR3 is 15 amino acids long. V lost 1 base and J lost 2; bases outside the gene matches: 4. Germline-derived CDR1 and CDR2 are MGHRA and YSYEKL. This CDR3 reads CASSQVGTGPYEQYF. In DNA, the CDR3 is TGCGCCAGCAGCCAAGTCGGGACAGGACCCTACGAGCAGTACTTC.

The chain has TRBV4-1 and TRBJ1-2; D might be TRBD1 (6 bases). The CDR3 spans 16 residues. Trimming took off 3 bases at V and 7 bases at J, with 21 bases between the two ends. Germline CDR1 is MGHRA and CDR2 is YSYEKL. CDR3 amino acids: CASSQEWSRGSAGYTF. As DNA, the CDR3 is TGCGCCAGCAGCCAGGAATGGTCCAGGGGATCGGCTGGCTACACCTTC.

The CDR3 loop is CASSLPGVIYNEQFF. CDR3 DNA sequence: TGTGCCAGCAGTTTACCGGGAGTGATCTACAATGAGCAGTTCTTC. The chain couples TRBV28 to TRBJ2-1, with TRBD2 as a possible D gene (6 bases). The V end was cut by 2 bases, the J end by 3 bases, with 11 bases between. The germline V gene has CDR1 MDHEN and CDR2 SYDVKM. The CDR3 length is 15 residues.

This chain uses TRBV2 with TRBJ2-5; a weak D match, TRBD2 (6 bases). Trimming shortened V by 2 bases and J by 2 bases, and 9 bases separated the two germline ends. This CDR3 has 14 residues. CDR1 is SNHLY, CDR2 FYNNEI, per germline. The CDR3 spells CASSERRVQETQYF. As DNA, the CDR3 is TGTGCCAGCAGTGAACGGAGGGTGCAAGAGACCCAGTACTTC.

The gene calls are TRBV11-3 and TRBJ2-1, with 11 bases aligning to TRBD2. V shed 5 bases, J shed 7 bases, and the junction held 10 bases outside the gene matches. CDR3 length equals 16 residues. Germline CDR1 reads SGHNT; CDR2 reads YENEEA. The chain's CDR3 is CASSPGTSGTKNEQFF. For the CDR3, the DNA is TGTGCCAGCAGCCCGGGGACTAGCGGCACCAAAAATGAGCAGTTCTTC. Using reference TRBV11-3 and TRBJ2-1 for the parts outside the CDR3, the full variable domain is EAGVVQSPRYKIIEKKQPVAFWCNPISGHNTLYWYLQNLGQGPELLIRYENEEAVDDSQLPKDRFSAERLKGVDSTLKIQPAELGDSAVYLCASSPGTSGTKNEQFFGPGTRLTVL.

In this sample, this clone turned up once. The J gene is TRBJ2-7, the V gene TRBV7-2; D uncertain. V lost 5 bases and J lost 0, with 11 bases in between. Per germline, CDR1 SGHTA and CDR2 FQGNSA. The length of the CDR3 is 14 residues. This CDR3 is CASSVTRSSYEQYF. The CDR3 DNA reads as TGTGCCAGCAGCGTTACGAGGAGCTCCTACGAGCAGTACTTC.

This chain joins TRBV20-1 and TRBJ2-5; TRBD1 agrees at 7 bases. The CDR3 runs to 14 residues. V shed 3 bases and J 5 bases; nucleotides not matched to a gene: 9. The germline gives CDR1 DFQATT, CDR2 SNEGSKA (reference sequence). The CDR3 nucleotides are TGCAGTGCTAGTCGCGACAGGGTTGGGGAGACCCAGTACTTC. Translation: CSASRDRVGETQYF.